The rows below give T cell receptor beta chains drawn from one sample of a study of blood T cell repertoires in COVID-19. Assay: immunoSEQ multiplex PCR; the TCRdb copy retains only in-frame clones and omits some. This sample has about 150,000 clones; 80% to 85% occur once, and the top ten carry about 8%. The specimen sequenced was PBMCs or T cells enriched from blood (not recorded which). These receptors were collected from a woman in her 50s who had recovered from COVID-19. CDR3s include the opening cysteine and the closing phenylalanine or tryptophan. The D gene is left open where the match is weak. Not every row has a clone size; where given, it reads once, few, many or a size class.

TRBJ1-1 - TRBV18 TRBD1 TGTGCCAGCTCACCACCACGCCAGGGGGATGAAGCTTTCTTT CASSPPRQGDEAFF
TRBJ1-3 - TRBV9 - TGTGCCAGCAGCGGGCAGTTCTCAGGAAACACCATATATTTT CASSGQFSGNTIYF
TRBJ2-1 - TRBV24-1 TRBD2 TGTGCCACCGGGATAGCGGGAGAGGGTGGGAATGAGCAGTTCTTC CATGIAGEGGNEQFF
TRBJ1-1 - TRBV14 - TGTGCCAGCAGCCAAGATTGGGGCAGGGACACGAACACTGAAGCTTTCTTT CASSQDWGRDTNTEAFF
TRBJ2-7 - TRBV18 TRBD2 TGTGCCAGCTCACCAGATAGGACTAGCTCCTACGAGCAGTACTTC CASSPDRTSSYEQYF
TRBJ1-4 - TRBV27 - TGTGCCAGCAGCCCCCGACAGGTTAATGAAAAACTGTTTTTT CASSPRQVNEKLFF
TRBJ2-3 - TRBV10-1 TRBD2 TGCGCCTACCCCCGACTAGCCGACACAGATACGCAGTATTTT CAYPRLADTDTQYF
TRBJ2-2 - TRBV18 TRBD1 TGTGCCAGCTCACAGAACGACAGGGGAGGAAGTCACGGGGAGCTGTTTTTT CASSQNDRGGSHGELFF
TRBJ2-7 - TRBV5-1 - TGCGCCAGCAGCTTGCCTAGCCGCCACGAGCAGTACTTC CASSLPSRHEQYF
TRBJ1-2 - TRBV13 - TGTGCCAGCAGCCCCCGACAGGTTGGCTACACCTTC CASSPRQVGYTF
TRBJ2-2 - TRBV9 TRBD2 TGTGCCAGCAGCGTAGGGGGTAGCGGGGTCACCGGGGAGCTGTTTTTT CASSVGGSGVTGELFF
TRBJ2-1 - TRBV19 - TGTGCCAGTAGTATCCCGACGGGGAAACCTTACAATGAGCAGTTCTTC CASSIPTGKPYNEQFF
TRBJ1-2 once TRBV11-2 TRBD1 TGTGCCAGCAGCTTATCAACCACCGGGACAGGGTACAACTATGGCTACACCTTC CASSLSTTGTGYNYGYTF
TRBJ2-7 - TRBV3-1/TRBV3-2 TRBD1 TGTGCCAGCACCTACCGGGGGACAGGGGGATTCTCCTACGAGCAGTACTTC CASTYRGTGGFSYEQYF
TRBJ1-2 - TRBV9 - TGTGCCAGCAGCGTAGTCAGTAACTATGGCTACACCTTC CASSVVSNYGYTF
TRBJ2-7 - TRBV7-2 - TGTGCCAGCAGCTTAGATCCAGGGTTGACCTACGAGCAGTACTTC CASSLDPGLTYEQYF
TRBJ2-3 - TRBV18 TRBD2 TGTGCCAGCTCACCTGGGACTAGCGGGGTCACAGATACGCAGTATTTT CASSPGTSGVTDTQYF
TRBJ2-1 - TRBV6-5 TRBD2 TGTGCCAGCAGTCCCGGACTAGCGGGAGGTGGGGAGCAGTTCTTC CASSPGLAGGGEQFF
TRBJ1-1 - TRBV6-5 TRBD1 TGTGCCAGCAGTTACACGGGACAGACCAACACTGAAGCTTTCTTT CASSYTGQTNTEAFF
TRBJ2-1 - TRBV7-9 - TGTGCCAGCAGCCGACGACTGGGCGGGGAAACAAACTCCTACAATGAGCAGTTCTTC CASSRRLGGETNSYNEQFF
TRBJ2-3 few TRBV30 - TGTGCCTGGAACGCGGGCAGGACGCAGTATTTT CAWNAGRTQYF
TRBJ2-2 - TRBV9 TRBD2 TGTGCCAGCAGCGTAGGGGATAGCGGGGGGTACACCGGGGAGCTGTTTTTT CASSVGDSGGYTGELFF
TRBJ2-3 - TRBV7-9 - TGTGCCAGCAGCTTAGTAGGGGCAGATACGCAGTATTTT CASSLVGADTQYF
TRBJ2-7 - TRBV18 - TGTGCCAGCTCACCAAAAAGTGTCGGTGCCTACGAGCAGTACTTC CASSPKSVGAYEQYF
TRBJ1-2 - TRBV19 TRBD1 TGTGCCAGTAGTATTCTCGGACAGGGGTTCGGAGGCTACACCTTC CASSILGQGFGGYTF
TRBJ1-2 - TRBV5-6 TRBD1 TGTGCCAGCAGCCTCCGGGACAGGTCTTCGGTTAACTATGGCTACACCTTC CASSLRDRSSVNYGYTF
TRBJ1-1 - TRBV19 - TGTGCCAGTAGTACTAACGGTGGTACTGAAGCTTTCTTT CASSTNGGTEAFF
TRBJ2-2 - TRBV19 - TGTGCCAGCAATCACTGGGGGCAGACGACCGGGGAGCTGTTTTTT CASNHWGQTTGELFF
TRBJ1-4 - TRBV20-1 - TGCAGTGCTGCGGGTGAAAAACTGTTTTTT CSAAGEKLFF
TRBJ2-1 - TRBV5-1 TRBD2 TGCGCCAGCAGCCTATGGACTAGCGGGGCCCCCAACAATGAGCAGTTCTTC CASSLWTSGAPNNEQFF
TRBJ2-1 - TRBV6-2/TRBV6-3 TRBD2 TGTGCCAGCAGTTCACCGACTAGCGGGACCGAGCAGTTCTTC CASSSPTSGTEQFF
TRBJ2-5 - TRBV7-3 TRBD2 TGTGCCAGCAGCCCCCGGCCTAGCGGGGAGTACCAAGAGACCCAGTACTTC CASSPRPSGEYQETQYF
TRBJ1-6 - TRBV28 - TGTGCCAGCAGAGAAGGGGGTTGGGGGAACTCACCCCTCCACTTT CASREGGWGNSPLHF
TRBJ2-5 once TRBV5-1 - TGCGCCAGCAGGCGCCTCGGTTCGTACCAAGAGACCCAGTACTTC CASRRLGSYQETQYF
TRBJ1-4 - TRBV9 - TGTGCCAGCAGCGTAGCTGGAGGGGTCGATGAAAAACTGTTTTTT CASSVAGGVDEKLFF
TRBJ1-5 - TRBV19 - TGTGCCAGTAGATCCGAAGGAGTTTCAATAAATCAGCCCCAGCATTTT CASRSEGVSINQPQHF
TRBJ2-1 - TRBV27 TRBD2 TGTGCCAGCAGTGCTAGCGGGAGCTCCTACAATGAGCAGTTCTTC CASSASGSSYNEQFF
TRBJ1-6 - TRBV6-2/TRBV6-3 TRBD1 TGTGCCAGCAGTTACCCAGGGGGCGGAGTGAATTCACCCCTCCACTTT CASSYPGGGVNSPLHF
TRBJ2-7 - TRBV7-9 - TGTGCCAGCAGCTTAGTTGGGACTCCCTTCTCCTACGAGCAGTACTTC CASSLVGTPFSYEQYF
TRBJ1-3 - TRBV7-9 - TGTGCCAGCAGAGCAGACAGAAGCTCTGGAAACACCATATATTTT CASRADRSSGNTIYF
TRBJ2-2 - TRBV5-5 TRBD1 TGTGCCAGCAGCCTACGGACAGGGGCGAACACCGGGGAGCTGTTTTTT CASSLRTGANTGELFF
TRBJ2-5 - TRBV11-3 TRBD1 TGTGCCAGCAGCTTAGAACAGGGGGCGCACGGGACCCAGTACTTC CASSLEQGAHGTQYF
TRBJ2-7 - TRBV2 - TGTGCCAGAGGGGCCAGGGGCTACGAGCAGTACTTC CARGARGYEQYF
TRBJ2-7 few TRBV9 TRBD2 TGTGCCAGCAGCGGTGGGACTAGCGGGTACGAGCAGTACTTC CASSGGTSGYEQYF
TRBJ2-3 - TRBV2 TRBD1 TGTGCCAGCAGGACAGGGGACGGCACAGATACGCAGTATTTT CASRTGDGTDTQYF
TRBJ1-6 - TRBV28 - TGTGCCAGCCGAAAAGGCGGCCCCTATAATTCACCCCTCCACTTT CASRKGGPYNSPLHF
TRBJ1-3 - TRBV4-3 - TGCGCCAGCAGCCGATCGGGACAACAGGACACCATATATTTT CASSRSGQQDTIYF
TRBJ1-4 - TRBV12-3/TRBV12-4 - TGTGCCAGCAGCCAGAATGTCCAAGAAAAACTGTTTTTT CASSQNVQEKLFF
TRBJ1-1 - TRBV21-1 - TGTGCCGTATCCCTCAACACTGAAGCTTTCTTT CAVSLNTEAFF
TRBJ2-2 - TRBV7-6 - TGTGCCAGTTCAGGGATGTTGAGCACCGGGGAGCTGTTTTTT CASSGMLSTGELFF
TRBJ1-2 - TRBV12-3/TRBV12-4 TRBD1 TGTGCCAGCAGTTTACAGGGGGACTATGGCTACACCTTC CASSLQGDYGYTF
TRBJ2-7 - TRBV12-3/TRBV12-4 TRBD1 TGTGCCAGCACAGGGACAGTTTTGTACGAGCAGTACTTC CASTGTVLYEQYF
TRBJ2-1 - TRBV6-5 TRBD2 TGTGCCAGCAGTTACTCGTCGGGGGGGCGCTCAAATGAGCAGTTCTTC CASSYSSGGRSNEQFF
TRBJ1-2 once TRBV6-1 - TGTGCCAGCAGTGAAGTCCCGGGGGGTTATGGCTACACCTTC CASSEVPGGYGYTF